This T cell receptor (beta chain) was identified during a study of blood T cell repertoires in COVID-19. As regards this clone: A much larger clone lies one base from this, so it may be a read error.

Assay used: immunoSEQ multiplex PCR; TCRdb lists only in-frame clones, some missing. In the table there are some 220,000 clones, 83% of which are singletons. The material sequenced was peripheral blood. The clonotype was recovered from a human donor in a cohort sampled during active COVID-19.

CDR3 in DNA: TGTGCCTGGAGTGCACAGGGGGATACCTACGAGCAGTACTTC. As protein: CAWSAQGDTYEQYF. The chain has TRBV30 and TRBJ2-7; TRBD1 matches at 8 bases. V lost 1 base to trimming and J lost 2 bases; unmatched junction nucleotides: 4. CDR1 is GTSNPN, CDR2 SVGIG, per germline (reference sequence). There are 14 residues in the CDR3.